Below, one T cell receptor beta chain is given with its context. This clonotype was detected many times. The antigen it recognizes is unknown. No much larger clone is present one base from it, and per-base qualities are unavailable. TCR beta CDR3 regions were amplified from RNA transcripts. The first round of RT-PCR for the TCR CDR3 was performed with the HTBI primer set and the Qiagen OneStep RT-PCR kit. Libraries were constructed in a second round of multiplex PCR, after which size selection and purification were carried out. The libraries were sequenced on an Illumina HiSeq2000 using paired-end 100 bp reads. Concerning the study's data processing: SOAPnuke was used to process the raw data, with reads discarded if the reads contained adapters or uncalled bases, had a mean Phred below 15, or lacked an exact constant-primer or identifier match. High-quality paired reads were merged using COPE v1.2.5, and each unique nucleotide sequence was defined as a clonotype. MiTCR v1.1 was used to align the clonotypes against IMGT TRBV, TRBD and TRBJ reference segments. Only V-J combinations with frequency above 0.0001, covering 99.2% of repertoires, were analysed. A TCS score was defined as the ratio of F50 (clonal expansion) to E x V (chaos), with BLOSUM62-based TCRdist applied between CDR3 peptides within each V-J. Welch's t-statistics and random forest reduced fewer than 600 V-J features to some 14, which were used in a naive Bayes classifier (R e1071). The public reads were reprocessed in TCRdb via fastp at Q25 and MiXCR, keeping in-frame beta chains. Rows matching on CDR3 protein sequence are summarized as one entry with the most common DNA and genes. These V and J calls rely on TCRdb rather than the paper's analysis. The sample table holds some 350,000 distinct CDR3 sequences, of which 13% to 15% were seen once. Roughly 19% of the sample goes to the ten largest clones.

This sample stems from a study of T cells in Graves' hyperthyroidism and ophthalmopathy (dated by TCRdb to between 2017 and 2020). Background for the entire study: Peripheral blood samples were taken at initial diagnosis, before any treatment was given. To identify distinguishing TCR V-J signatures, a discovery cohort of around 98 patients was used, comprising some 45 with Graves' ophthalmopathy and 55 to 65 with stable Graves' hyperthyroidism. Whether ophthalmopathy could be predicted prospectively was tested in an independent validation cohort made up of under 20 hyperthyroidism patients plus 17 patients who later progressed to ophthalmopathy. The approximately 90 discovery patients were divided at random into training and test sets in a 7:3 ratio. Thyroid tissue and blood T-cell repertoires from more than 5 Graves' hyperthyroidism patients were also compared in the study. After blood sampling, hyperthyroidism patients were treated with methimazole at a starting dose of 30 mg daily, and ophthalmopathy patients were treated with high-dose intravenous methylprednisolone. According to the paper, TCR Vbeta CDR3 sequencing was carried out on around 140 peripheral blood samples, which came from fewer than 50 ophthalmopathy, 70 to 80 hyperthyroidism and roughly 17 progressor patients. Broader findings and caveats from the paper: A 13 V-J signature model separated ophthalmopathy from stable hyperthyroidism, with about 90% sensitivity and about 81% specificity in cross-validation and 80%/75% in testing. Most expanded thyroid clonotypes (frequency above 0.001) were also detected in blood, suggesting blood repertoires may reflect thyroid immune responses. In validation, the model predicted progression to ophthalmopathy with just under 71% sensitivity and roughly 75% specificity, a median of 6.5 months before onset. No statistical method was used to set the sample size in advance, and investigators knew the group allocation.

The CDR3 goes from the cysteine to the phenylalanine over 13 residues. Only the CDR3 DNA stays, 39 bases, in frame from base 1. Reading the germline V gene gives CDR1 MNHNS and CDR2 SASEGT. V is clipped by 5 bases and J by 5 bases, and the sequence between their germline boundaries is 12 bases long. Ophthalmopathy patients had moderately to severely active disease, Clinical Activity Score of at least 3, NOSPECS grade of at least 4, and duration under 3 months. Any patient with an uncontrolled infection, another autoimmune disease, pregnancy or lactation was excluded. Diagnoses were based on clinical symptoms, serum thyroxine and TRAb, thyroid ultrasound and orbital computed tomography. PBMCs were separated from roughly 10 ml of fresh peripheral blood using Ficoll-Paque density gradient centrifugation. Total RNA was extracted using Trizol reagent, and RNA quality was assessed on an Agilent 2100 Bioanalyzer.

Sequencing was carried out using blood. The rearrangement joined TRBV6-1 to TRBJ2-5; tentative D gene TRBD1, with 5 bases matching. This clonotype originated in an older woman with Graves' ophthalmopathy. The CDR3 region: CASSSGPGETQYF. The base sequence is TGTGCCAGCAGTTCAGGACCAGGGGAGACCCAGTACTTC.